This T cell receptor (beta chain) was found in a study of blood T cells in healthy people across ages. Study-level points and caveats: A strong correlation between TCR beta diversity and naive T cell percentage was seen. The long-lived group displayed more naive CD4+ cells, plus higher diversity, than the aged donors did. Researchers said unsorted PBMCs prevented a conclusive naive versus antigen-experienced comparison.

The germline gives CDR1 MDHEN, CDR2 SYDVKM. The CDR3 length is 13 residues. V lost 6 bases, J lost 6 bases, and 4 bases stayed unmatched. The study drew donors from healthy Caucasian individuals in Russia aged roughly 6 to 90. Using a J-beta primer mix together with a sample-barcoded 5' primer, a second PCR was run for 7 to 11 cycles. TCRdb ran MiXCR on the 5' RACE reads and lists one entry per CDR3 protein. Here the sample spans 800,000 to 900,000 distinct CDR3 sequences, around 62% being singletons. A note on this clonotype: As yet, its antigen is unknown.

The J gene is TRBJ2-7, the V gene TRBV28, with TRBD2 identical over 11 bases. Sequencing was performed on blood. The TCR originated in a man under 40 in good health. The CDR3 nucleotides are TGTGCCAGCAGGGGACTAGCGGCTTCCGAGCAGTACTTC. Protein: CASRGLAASEQYF.